The rows below give T cell receptor beta chains drawn from one sample of a study of human T cells and chemical hapten exposure. One entry per CDR3 protein, called by TCRdb with MiXCR from the RACE reads. The data contain over 55,000 distinct CDR3 sequences, over 8.5% of them singletons. The starting material was whole blood, obtained in connection with sensitization to the hapten diphenylcyclopropenone (DPC). Receptor source: a woman aged 45-60 years with alopecia areata. Some clones in this sample may be carry-over from other donors' samples. Each CDR3 is given with its conserved first and last residue. Each record gives: V gene, D gene, J gene, CDR3 protein. D genes are given only for firm matches.

v_call: TRBV7-9; d_call: NA; j_call: TRBJ1-1; cdr3_aa: CASSSLYTGSEAFF
v_call: TRBV5-1; d_call: TRBD1; j_call: TRBJ1-1; cdr3_aa: CASSFPETGVITEAFF
v_call: TRBV12-3/TRBV12-4; d_call: NA; j_call: TRBJ1-1; cdr3_aa: CASSGGIDEAFF
v_call: TRBV20-1; d_call: NA; j_call: TRBJ2-3; cdr3_aa: CSAPLGGESDTQYF
v_call: TRBV6-6; d_call: NA; j_call: TRBJ1-1; cdr3_aa: CASSYSSGSEAFF
v_call: TRBV28; d_call: NA; j_call: TRBJ2-7; cdr3_aa: CASRSTSYEQYF
v_call: TRBV28; d_call: NA; j_call: TRBJ2-1; cdr3_aa: CATGVTYNEQFF
v_call: TRBV2; d_call: NA; j_call: TRBJ2-1; cdr3_aa: CASSESGQGSGQFF
v_call: TRBV12-3/TRBV12-4; d_call: NA; j_call: TRBJ2-7; cdr3_aa: CASSFGPLYEQYF
v_call: TRBV21-1; d_call: NA; j_call: TRBJ1-1; cdr3_aa: CASSREEDGNTEAFF
v_call: TRBV28; d_call: NA; j_call: TRBJ1-2; cdr3_aa: CASTLPDKNYGYTF
v_call: TRBV5-1; d_call: TRBD2; j_call: TRBJ2-3; cdr3_aa: CASRGGDERDRADTQYF
v_call: TRBV29-1; d_call: NA; j_call: TRBJ1-2; cdr3_aa: CSVGGGYGYTF
v_call: TRBV12-3/TRBV12-4; d_call: NA; j_call: TRBJ2-3; cdr3_aa: CASSLGGTGLKYF
v_call: TRBV2; d_call: TRBD2; j_call: TRBJ2-1; cdr3_aa: CASPREREGYNEQFF